This T cell receptor (beta chain) was sequenced in a study of blood T cell repertoires in COVID-19. Study overall: Samples came from the United States, Italy and Spain, spanning acute and convalescent COVID-19.

Per the authors' pipeline: Reference gene primers were amplified, and this amplification served to estimate nucleated cell counts. Some clones are missing from TCRdb's copy, which holds only in-frame ones; the method was immunoSEQ multiplex PCR. V and J calls and clone size are copied from that table; D and trimming were computed from the DNA. This table has 55,000 to 80,000 clones, about 86% appearing once. This receptor was obtained from a man aged 50-59 years with active COVID-19. What was sequenced was peripheral blood.

CDR3 sequence (DNA): TGCGCCAGCAGCTTGGTCTTTAGCGGGAGGGCCGAAGATGAGCAGTTCTTC. Its translation is CASSLVFSGRAEDEQFF. V and J are TRBV5-1 and TRBJ2-1, with 11 bases aligning to TRBD2. The CDR3 contains 17 residues. J was trimmed by 8 bases and V by 0 bases; bases with no gene match: 10. CDR1 and CDR2 (germline): SGHRS, YFSETQ.